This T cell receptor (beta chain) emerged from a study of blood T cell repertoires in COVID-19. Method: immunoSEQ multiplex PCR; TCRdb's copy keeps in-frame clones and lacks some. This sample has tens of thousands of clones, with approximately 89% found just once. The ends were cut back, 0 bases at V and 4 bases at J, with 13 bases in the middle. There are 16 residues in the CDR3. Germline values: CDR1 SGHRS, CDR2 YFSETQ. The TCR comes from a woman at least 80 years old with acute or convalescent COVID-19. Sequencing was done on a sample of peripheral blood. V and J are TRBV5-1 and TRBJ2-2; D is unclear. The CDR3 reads CASSLDPTRSTGELFF. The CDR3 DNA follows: TGCGCCAGCAGCTTGGACCCGACCCGGAGCACCGGGGAGCTGTTTTTT.